The 20 T cell receptor beta chains given below trace back to one sample, sequenced in a study of T cell repertoires in cytomegalovirus infection. TCRdb analysed the reads with MiXCR anew, one entry per CDR3 protein. The sample records hundreds of thousands of distinct CDR3 sequences, about 24% being singletons. The sample was CD8+ T cells from PBMCs. Receptor source: a human donor in good health (CMV status not recorded). Some clones in this sample may be carry-over from other donors' samples.

This clonotype was seen ten or more times. The chain recombines TRBV7-6 with TRBJ2-5, with D possibly matching TRBD2 (6 bases). With 1 base removed from V and 4 bases from J, the gap between germline ends came to 10 bases. Germline V gene lookup returns CDR1 SGHVS and CDR2 FNYEAQ. The CDR3 has 14 amino acids. The CDR3 protein is CASSLEPGAETQYF. In DNA, the CDR3 is TGTGCCAGCAGCTTAGAACCGGGAGCAGAGACCCAGTACTTC.

This clonotype was found many times. The CDR3 DNA reads TGTGCCAGCAGCTTATGGACAGAGGAGCTGTTTTTT. Translation: CASSLWTEELFF. The chain combines TRBV7-9 with TRBJ2-2; a weak D match, TRBD1 (6 bases). The CDR3 runs to 12 residues. Trimming cost V 2 bases and J 10 bases, with 8 bases left between them. The germline gives CDR1 SEHNR, CDR2 FQNEAQ (reference sequence).

There are a few counts of this clonotype. The J gene is TRBJ2-2, the V gene TRBV29-1; D tentatively fits TRBD1 or TRBD2 (5 bases each). The germline V and J ends were trimmed by 6 bases and 6 bases, with 17 bases remaining between them. From germline, CDR1 is SQVTM and CDR2 ANQGSEA. The CDR3 runs 14 residues. The CDR3 region has the DNA TGCAGCGTCACCCCGGGGACCGGGTCCGGGGAGCTGTTTTTT. The encoded protein is CSVTPGTGSGELFF.

The rearrangement joins TRBV14 to TRBJ1-2; no definite D call. Trimming took 0 bases from V and 4 from J, leaving 12 bases between them. The CDR3 consists of 15 residues. Germline V CDR1 and CDR2: SGHDN, FVKESK. CDR3 coding DNA: TGTGCCAGCAGCCAAGATTGGCCGGCTGCCTATGGCTACACCTTC. Translation gives CASSQDWPAAYGYTF.

This clonotype was found a few times. The rearrangement uses TRBV12-3 or TRBV12-4 and TRBJ1-2; D is ambiguous. This CDR3 comprises 15 residues. Trimming removed 0 bases at V and 5 bases at J, with 13 bases between. The CDR3 DNA sequence: TGTGCCAGCAGTTTAGCGCCTAGAACAACTTATGGCTACACCTTC. Amino acids: CASSLAPRTTYGYTF.

V usage is TRBV27 and J usage is TRBJ2-3; 13 bases map to TRBD2. The CDR3 totals 18 residues. Per the germline V gene, CDR1 is MNHEY and CDR2 is SMNVEV (reference sequence). The V and J ends lost 6 bases and 2 bases, in that order; junction bases with no gene match: 11. CDR3 DNA sequence: TGTGCCAGCAGCCGCGATGGACTAGCGGGGGCCTACACAGATACGCAGTATTTT. Its protein product is CASSRDGLAGAYTDTQYF.

This chain joins TRBV4-1 and TRBJ1-5; weak D call: TRBD1 (6 bases). CDR1 is MGHRA, CDR2 YSYEKL, per germline. This CDR3 has 14 amino acids. Trimming shortened V by 3 bases and J by 4 bases, and 10 bases separated the two germline ends. The DNA of the CDR3 is TGCGCCAGCAGCCACAACAGGGATAATCAGCCCCAGCATTTT. As protein: CASSHNRDNQPQHF.

This clonotype was seen a few times. The J gene is TRBJ2-2, the V gene TRBV5-4; D may be TRBD2 (5 bases). Germline V lookup: CDR1 SGHNT, CDR2 YYREEE (reference sequence). The CDR3 length is 15 residues. Deletions cut 0 bases from V and 0 bases from J, with 6 bases between. In DNA, the CDR3 is TGTGCCAGCAGCTTGGGGGAGTCGAACACCGGGGAGCTGTTTTTT. This translates into CASSLGESNTGELFF.

In its sample, this clonotype was seen many times. The genes are TRBV7-9 and TRBJ2-1; D is ambiguous. In germline, CDR1 is SEHNR, CDR2 FQNEAQ (reference sequence). This CDR3 is built from 12 residues. V lost 10 bases and J 6 bases, leaving 13 bases between the germline ends. CDR3 in DNA: TGTGCCATCCTACGGCATTCCAATGAGCAGTTCTTC. It is translated as CAILRHSNEQFF. The entire variable domain, with the rest obtained from reference TRBV7-9 and TRBJ2-1, is as follows: DTGVSQNPRHKITKRGQNVTFRCDPISEHNRLYWYRQTLGQGPEFLTYFQNEAQLEKSRLLSDRFSAERPKGSFSTLEIQRTEQGDSAMYLCAILRHSNEQFFGPGTRLTVL.

V usage is TRBV4-1 and J usage is TRBJ1-1; 7 bases match TRBD1. The CDR3 extends over 15 amino acids. Germline loops: CDR1 MGHRA, CDR2 YSYEKL. Trimming removed 6 bases from V and 1 base from J; junction bases left unmatched: 8. Here the CDR3 reads CASRREDRANTEAFF. CDR3 sequence (DNA): TGCGCCAGCAGACGGGAAGACAGGGCGAACACTGAAGCTTTCTTT.

Concerning this clonotype itself: One end of the junction fails to match germline, which may point to a read error. The chain combines TRBV7-2 with TRBJ2-3; D unresolved. The CDR3 is 12 amino acids. Germline V CDR1 and CDR2: SGHTA, FQGNSA. CDR3 loop: CVSSSNTDTQYF. In DNA form, the CDR3 reads TGTGTCAGCAGCTCGAACACAGATACGCAGTATTTT.

Comment on this clonotype: With a much larger clone just one base away, this may be a read error. The chain is built from TRBV7-2 and TRBJ2-3, with a weak D call TRBD2 (5 bases). This CDR3 comprises 16 residues. Germline V gene lookup returns CDR1 SGHTA and CDR2 FQGNSA. CDR3 coding DNA: TGTGTCAGCAGCTTAGCGCAGACCGCACGCACAGATACGCAGTATTTT. This encodes CVSSLAQTARTDTQYF.

There are a few counts of this clonotype. The chain recombines TRBV28 with TRBJ2-7; 11 bases fit TRBD1. V lost 5 bases to trimming and J lost 3 bases; unmatched junction nucleotides: 6. Germline V gene sequence: CDR1 MDHEN, CDR2 SYDVKM. The CDR3 spans 15 residues. The CDR3 sequence: CASSQDRGLFYEQYV. DNA of the CDR3: TGTGCCAGCAGTCAGGACAGGGGGCTCTTCTACGAGCAGTACGTC.

This clonotype was seen a handful of times. This chain uses TRBV7-2 with TRBJ2-3, with 11 bases matching TRBD2. In germline, CDR1 is SGHTA, CDR2 FQGNSA. V lost 3 bases to trimming and J lost 0 bases; unmatched junction nucleotides: 5. The CDR3 loop spans 17 amino acids. CDR3 nucleotide sequence: TGTGCCAGCAGCTTTCTAGCGGGGGGCCTGAGCACAGATACGCAGTATTTT. Translation gives CASSFLAGGLSTDTQYF. Looking up the rest from reference TRBV7-2 and TRBJ2-3 gives the full variable domain: GAGVSQSPSNKVTEKGKDVELRCDPISGHTALYWYRQSLGQGLEFLIYFQGNSAPDKSGLPSDRFSAERTGGSVSTLTIQRTQQEDSAVYLCASSFLAGGLSTDTQYFGPGTRLTVL.

V is TRBV12-5 and J is TRBJ1-2; D unclear. Germline lookup yields CDR1 LGHNT and CDR2 FRNRAP. Trimming stripped 9 bases from V and 7 bases from J, with 15 bases between. The CDR3 sequence is 12 residues long. This chain's CDR3 is CASQCLHSGYTF. The CDR3 DNA reads TGTGCTAGCCAGTGCCTCCACTCTGGCTACACCTTC.

The chain employs TRBV29-1 and TRBJ1-2; 8 positions match TRBD1. After removal of 7 bases from V and 0 bases from J, the junction contained 7 bases not matched to a gene. This CDR3 is 14 amino acids long. Looked up from germline, CDR1 is SQVTM and CDR2 is ANQGSEA. CDR3 in amino acids: CSGGTGSPNYGYTF. Here the CDR3 DNA reads TGCAGCGGGGGGACAGGATCACCTAACTATGGCTACACCTTC.

The genes are TRBV28 and TRBJ2-7; D is unresolved. The CDR3 is made up of 15 amino acids. Between the trimmed V and J ends, which lost 2 bases and 0 bases, there was a span of 11 bases. Germline V gene sequence: CDR1 MDHEN, CDR2 SYDVKM. The CDR3 region is CASSLGVAASYEQYV. In DNA form, the CDR3 reads TGTGCCAGCAGTTTAGGGGTCGCGGCCTCCTACGAGCAGTACGTC.

The chain carries TRBV14 and TRBJ2-5; D may be TRBD1 or TRBD2 (5 bases each). The length of the CDR3 is 15 residues. Trimming took off 5 bases at V and 5 bases at J, with 18 bases between the two ends. Per germline, CDR1 SGHDN and CDR2 FVKESK. The CDR3 DNA is TGTGCCAGCAGCTCCCGGGACCAGCTACTGGAGACCCAGTACTTC. Protein: CASSSRDQLLETQYF.

The chain couples TRBV12-3 or TRBV12-4 to TRBJ2-3; 12 bases are a match to TRBD2. V gave up 7 bases and J gave up 10 bases; unmatched junction bases: 9. The CDR3 extends over 14 amino acids. The CDR3 DNA sequence: TGTGCCAGCATCCAACTAGCGGGGGGTCCATCGCAGTATTTT. Translated, it gives CASIQLAGGPSQYF.

V usage is TRBV7-9 and J usage is TRBJ1-6; 10 bases are shared with TRBD1. The CDR3 spans 15 residues. CDR1 and CDR2 from the germline V gene are SEHNR and FQNEAQ (reference sequence). Trimming at V came to 6 bases and at J to 9 bases, leaving 8 bases not matched to a gene. CDR3 sequence reads: CASRGQGIEGSPLHF. For the CDR3, the DNA is TGTGCCAGCAGGGGACAGGGGATTGAGGGTTCACCCCTCCACTTT. Full variable domain (outside the CDR3, taken from reference TRBV7-9 and TRBJ1-6): DTGVSQNPRHKITKRGQNVTFRCDPISEHNRLYWYRQTLGQGPEFLTYFQNEAQLEKSRLLSDRFSAERPKGSFSTLEIQRTEQGDSAMYLCASRGQGIEGSPLHFGNGTRLTVT.